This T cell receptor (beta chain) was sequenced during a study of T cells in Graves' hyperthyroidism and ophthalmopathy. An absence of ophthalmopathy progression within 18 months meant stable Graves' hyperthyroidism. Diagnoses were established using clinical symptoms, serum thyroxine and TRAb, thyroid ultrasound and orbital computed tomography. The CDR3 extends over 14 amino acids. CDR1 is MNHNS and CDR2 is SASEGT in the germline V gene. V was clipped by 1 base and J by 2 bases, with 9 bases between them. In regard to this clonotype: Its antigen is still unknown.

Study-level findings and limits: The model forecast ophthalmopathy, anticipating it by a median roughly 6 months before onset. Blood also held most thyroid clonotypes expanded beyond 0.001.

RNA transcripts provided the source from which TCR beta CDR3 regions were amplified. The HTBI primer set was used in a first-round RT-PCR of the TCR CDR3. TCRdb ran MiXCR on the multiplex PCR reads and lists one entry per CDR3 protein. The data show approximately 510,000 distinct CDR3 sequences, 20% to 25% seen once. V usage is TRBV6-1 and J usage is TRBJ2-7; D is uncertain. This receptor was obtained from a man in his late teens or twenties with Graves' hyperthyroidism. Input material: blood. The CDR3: CASSEEIGTYEQYF. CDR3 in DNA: TGTGCCAGCAGTGAAGAAATAGGGACCTACGAGCAGTACTTC.